This is a list of T cell receptor beta chains from one sample in a study of blood T cell repertoires in COVID-19. Sequencing used immunoSEQ multiplex PCR; TCRdb keeps in-frame clones, though not all of them. The profile shows some 340,000 clones, over 90% of them singletons. Sequenced sample: PBMCs or T cells enriched from blood (not recorded which). Source of these receptors: a woman aged 25-40 years who had been exposed to COVID-19. CDR3s include the opening cysteine and the closing phenylalanine or tryptophan. The D gene is left open where the match is weak. Where a row states a size, it is once, few, many or the class of an expanded clone; other rows omit it.

d_call: NA
j_call: TRBJ1-6
clone_size: NA
v_call: TRBV10-3
cdr3_aa: CAIGGGPDSPLHF
cdr3_nt: TGTGCCATCGGCGGAGGGCCGGATTCACCCCTCCACTTT

d_call: NA
j_call: TRBJ1-5
clone_size: once
v_call: TRBV2
cdr3_aa: CASSVSGAGQPQHF
cdr3_nt: TGTGCCAGCAGTGTGTCAGGGGCTGGTCAGCCCCAGCATTTT

d_call: NA
j_call: TRBJ2-3
clone_size: NA
v_call: TRBV7-2
cdr3_aa: CASSVLWGGGYADTQYF
cdr3_nt: TGTGCCAGCAGCGTCCTCTGGGGGGGCGGTTACGCAGATACGCAGTATTTT

d_call: TRBD1
j_call: TRBJ1-4
clone_size: NA
v_call: TRBV7-8
cdr3_aa: CASSFSPGQGAPNEKLFF
cdr3_nt: TGTGCCAGCAGCTTCTCGCCGGGACAGGGTGCCCCTAATGAAAAACTGTTTTTT

d_call: TRBD1
j_call: TRBJ1-2
clone_size: NA
v_call: TRBV12-3/TRBV12-4
cdr3_aa: CASSLTGDYGYTF
cdr3_nt: TGTGCCAGCAGCCTTACAGGGGATTATGGCTACACCTTC

d_call: TRBD1
j_call: TRBJ1-6
clone_size: NA
v_call: TRBV5-6
cdr3_aa: CASSRYGQGLIYNSPLHF
cdr3_nt: TGTGCCAGCAGCCGTTACGGACAGGGCCTAATTTATAATTCACCCCTCCACTTT

d_call: NA
j_call: TRBJ1-2
clone_size: NA
v_call: TRBV7-9
cdr3_aa: CASSLLQANYGYTF
cdr3_nt: TGTGCCAGCAGCTTACTGCAGGCAAACTATGGCTACACCTTC

d_call: NA
j_call: TRBJ2-3
clone_size: NA
v_call: TRBV10-2
cdr3_aa: CASSPVLITDTQYF
cdr3_nt: TGCGCCAGCAGTCCCGTACTCATCACAGATACGCAGTATTTT

d_call: NA
j_call: TRBJ1-1
clone_size: NA
v_call: TRBV19
cdr3_aa: CASRETGKTEAFF
cdr3_nt: TGTGCCAGTAGGGAAACAGGGAAGACTGAAGCTTTCTTT

d_call: TRBD1
j_call: TRBJ1-2
clone_size: NA
v_call: TRBV4-1
cdr3_aa: CASSLGTGENNYGYTF
cdr3_nt: TGCGCCAGCAGCCTTGGGACAGGGGAGAATAACTATGGCTACACCTTC

d_call: NA
j_call: TRBJ1-1
clone_size: NA
v_call: TRBV7-9
cdr3_aa: CASSLSESSTEAFF
cdr3_nt: TGTGCCAGCAGCCTGTCGGAGTCGAGCACTGAAGCTTTCTTT

d_call: TRBD2
j_call: TRBJ2-3
clone_size: NA
v_call: TRBV5-1
cdr3_aa: CASSLVGAGSTDTQYF
cdr3_nt: TGCGCCAGCAGCTTGGTGGGAGCGGGGAGCACAGATACGCAGTATTTT

d_call: NA
j_call: TRBJ2-5
clone_size: NA
v_call: TRBV7-9
cdr3_aa: CASSSSSRGGMRETQYF
cdr3_nt: TGTGCCAGCAGCTCTAGTTCGCGAGGGGGAATGAGGGAGACCCAGTACTTC

d_call: TRBD2
j_call: TRBJ2-7
clone_size: NA
v_call: TRBV6-2/TRBV6-3
cdr3_aa: CASSYFGGTSGSYEQYF
cdr3_nt: TGTGCCAGCAGTTACTTCGGCGGGACTAGTGGCTCCTACGAGCAGTACTTC

d_call: NA
j_call: TRBJ1-2
clone_size: NA
v_call: TRBV3-1/TRBV3-2
cdr3_aa: CASSQDPQGVGYTF
cdr3_nt: TGTGCCAGCAGCCAAGATCCCCAGGGCGTCGGCTACACCTTC

d_call: TRBD1
j_call: TRBJ1-6
clone_size: NA
v_call: TRBV13
cdr3_aa: CASSLGTGGNPLHF
cdr3_nt: TGTGCCAGCAGCTTGGGGACAGGGGGTAATCCCCTCCACTTT

d_call: TRBD1
j_call: TRBJ1-5
clone_size: once
v_call: TRBV19
cdr3_aa: CASRWDRGASNQPQHF
cdr3_nt: TGTGCCAGTAGATGGGACAGGGGAGCGAGCAATCAGCCCCAGCATTTT

d_call: TRBD1
j_call: TRBJ2-3
clone_size: NA
v_call: TRBV11-2
cdr3_aa: CASSRLDGDRGSTDTQYF
cdr3_nt: TGTGCCAGCAGCCGGCTAGATGGGGACAGGGGAAGCACAGATACGCAGTATTTT

d_call: TRBD1
j_call: TRBJ1-4
clone_size: few
v_call: TRBV7-9
cdr3_aa: CASISGTGGRTNEKLFF
cdr3_nt: TGTGCCAGCATCTCCGGGACAGGGGGTCGAACTAATGAAAAACTGTTTTTT

d_call: TRBD1
j_call: TRBJ2-7
clone_size: NA
v_call: TRBV3-1/TRBV3-2
cdr3_aa: CASSQADRGYEQYF
cdr3_nt: TGTGCCAGCAGCCAAGCCGACAGGGGTTACGAGCAGTACTTC

d_call: TRBD1
j_call: TRBJ2-3
clone_size: NA
v_call: TRBV29-1
cdr3_aa: CSALGTDYRTDTQYF
cdr3_nt: TGCAGCGCTCTAGGGACAGACTACCGTACTGATACGCAGTATTTT

d_call: TRBD2
j_call: TRBJ2-1
clone_size: NA
v_call: TRBV4-2
cdr3_aa: CASSPPGLAAHNEQFF
cdr3_nt: TGTGCCAGCAGCCCACCGGGACTAGCGGCTCACAATGAGCAGTTCTTC

d_call: TRBD1
j_call: TRBJ1-2
clone_size: NA
v_call: TRBV27
cdr3_aa: CASTRPGTVDGYTF
cdr3_nt: TGTGCCAGCACCCGACCCGGGACAGTCGATGGCTACACCTTC

d_call: TRBD1
j_call: TRBJ1-4
clone_size: NA
v_call: TRBV7-9
cdr3_aa: CASSLAGTANEKLFF
cdr3_nt: TGTGCCAGCAGCCTGGCCGGGACAGCTAATGAAAAACTGTTTTTT

d_call: TRBD2
j_call: TRBJ2-3
clone_size: NA
v_call: TRBV2
cdr3_aa: CASSGGRGDTDTQYF
cdr3_nt: TGTGCCAGCAGTGGGGGGCGGGGGGACACAGATACGCAGTATTTT

d_call: NA
j_call: TRBJ1-5
clone_size: NA
v_call: TRBV27
cdr3_aa: CASSLRGDQPQHF
cdr3_nt: TGTGCCAGCAGTTTACGCGGGGATCAGCCCCAGCATTTT

d_call: TRBD1
j_call: TRBJ2-3
clone_size: NA
v_call: TRBV5-8
cdr3_aa: CASSKTGSTDTQYF
cdr3_nt: TGTGCCAGCAGCAAGACAGGGTCCACAGATACGCAGTATTTT

d_call: NA
j_call: TRBJ1-5
clone_size: NA
v_call: TRBV30
cdr3_aa: CAWSLGASNQPQHF
cdr3_nt: TGTGCCTGGAGTTTGGGGGCTAGCAATCAGCCCCAGCATTTT

d_call: NA
j_call: TRBJ1-2
clone_size: NA
v_call: TRBV5-5
cdr3_aa: CASSVDGGNYGYTF
cdr3_nt: TGTGCCAGCAGCGTGGACGGAGGGAACTATGGCTACACCTTC

d_call: NA
j_call: TRBJ2-2
clone_size: NA
v_call: TRBV25-1
cdr3_aa: CASSELQGPTGELFF
cdr3_nt: TGTGCCAGCAGTGAATTACAGGGACCCACCGGGGAGCTGTTTTTT

d_call: TRBD1
j_call: TRBJ1-1
clone_size: NA
v_call: TRBV10-3
cdr3_aa: CAISYGDRASEAFF
cdr3_nt: TGTGCCATCAGTTACGGGGACAGGGCTTCTGAAGCTTTCTTT

d_call: NA
j_call: TRBJ1-6
clone_size: NA
v_call: TRBV12-3/TRBV12-4
cdr3_aa: CASSLVEYSPLHF
cdr3_nt: TGTGCCAGCAGTTTAGTAGAGTATTCACCCCTCCACTTT

d_call: TRBD1
j_call: TRBJ2-4
clone_size: NA
v_call: TRBV5-5
cdr3_aa: CASSLSASGTGMGNIQYF
cdr3_nt: TGTGCCAGCAGCCTGTCTGCATCGGGGACAGGGATGGGAAACATTCAGTACTTC

d_call: NA
j_call: TRBJ1-3
clone_size: NA
v_call: TRBV4-1
cdr3_aa: CASSTTPRASGNTIYF
cdr3_nt: TGCGCCAGCAGCACTACCCCCAGGGCCTCTGGAAACACCATATATTTT

d_call: TRBD1
j_call: TRBJ1-5
clone_size: few
v_call: TRBV6-1
cdr3_aa: CASSEGTGRGGQPQHF
cdr3_nt: TGTGCCAGCAGTGAGGGGACAGGCAGAGGGGGTCAGCCCCAGCATTTT

d_call: NA
j_call: TRBJ2-5
clone_size: NA
v_call: TRBV5-4
cdr3_aa: CASRKSGSPQETQYF
cdr3_nt: TGTGCCAGCAGAAAGTCAGGCAGCCCTCAAGAGACCCAGTACTTC

d_call: NA
j_call: TRBJ1-1
clone_size: NA
v_call: TRBV15
cdr3_aa: CATSRDTRGGTEAFF
cdr3_nt: TGTGCCACCAGCAGAGACACCAGGGGCGGCACTGAAGCTTTCTTT

d_call: NA
j_call: TRBJ2-7
clone_size: NA
v_call: TRBV5-4
cdr3_aa: CASSLTGYEQYF
cdr3_nt: TGTGCCAGCAGCTTGACAGGCTACGAGCAGTACTTC

d_call: NA
j_call: TRBJ1-1
clone_size: NA
v_call: TRBV12-3/TRBV12-4
cdr3_aa: CASSSRREAFF
cdr3_nt: TGTGCCAGCAGTTCTAGGCGTGAAGCTTTCTTT

d_call: TRBD1
j_call: TRBJ1-6
clone_size: NA
v_call: TRBV5-6
cdr3_aa: CASSFFQGAGSPLHF
cdr3_nt: TGTGCCAGCAGCTTCTTTCAGGGGGCCGGTTCACCCCTCCACTTT

d_call: NA
j_call: TRBJ1-6
clone_size: NA
v_call: TRBV5-1
cdr3_aa: CASSLSTPGNSPLHF
cdr3_nt: TGCGCCAGCAGCTTGTCGACACCAGGCAATTCACCCCTCCACTTT

d_call: NA
j_call: TRBJ2-7
clone_size: NA
v_call: TRBV18
cdr3_aa: CASSPRLRGANPYEQYF
cdr3_nt: TGTGCCAGCTCACCCCGGCTCAGGGGGGCGAATCCCTACGAGCAGTACTTC

d_call: TRBD1
j_call: TRBJ1-2
clone_size: NA
v_call: TRBV25-1
cdr3_aa: CASSPKRTGGDYGYTF
cdr3_nt: TGTGCCAGCAGTCCAAAAAGGACAGGGGGCGACTATGGCTACACCTTC

d_call: NA
j_call: TRBJ2-7
clone_size: NA
v_call: TRBV7-7
cdr3_aa: CASSRLPGYEQYF
cdr3_nt: TGTGCCAGCAGCCGACTGCCCGGGTACGAGCAGTACTTC

d_call: NA
j_call: TRBJ1-2
clone_size: NA
v_call: TRBV3-1/TRBV3-2
cdr3_aa: CASSPVSRGYYGYTF
cdr3_nt: TGTGCCAGCAGCCCAGTTAGCCGGGGGTACTATGGCTACACCTTC

d_call: TRBD1
j_call: TRBJ2-3
clone_size: NA
v_call: TRBV29-1
cdr3_aa: CSGGFQGAADTQYF
cdr3_nt: TGCAGCGGGGGATTTCAGGGGGCTGCTGATACGCAGTATTTT